These T cell receptor beta chains were read from a single sample in a study of CD8 T cells in ankylosing spondylitis. TCRdb fed the 5' RACE reads into MiXCR, producing one record per CDR3 protein. The sample consists of 300,000 to 400,000 distinct CDR3 sequences, approximately 10% of them appearing once. The sequenced material came from blood, either unsorted or a sorted T cell fraction (not recorded which). The receptors were sampled from a female donor with ankylosing spondylitis or in good health (not recorded which). CDR3s include the opening cysteine and the closing phenylalanine or tryptophan. Fields, in order: V gene, CDR3 length, D gene, clone size, J gene, CDR3 DNA, CDR3 protein. A D gene is named only where the DNA matches it firmly. The size field is filled for only some rows; it gives once, few, many or a size class.

TRBV5-1	14	NA	many	TRBJ2-7	TGCGCCAGCAGCGCGCAGGAGAGCTCCTACGAGCAGTACTTC	CASSAQESSYEQYF
TRBV7-9	16	TRBD2	NA	TRBJ2-1	TGTGCCAGCAGCCGCCTTGGGAGCGGGAGTGCCAATGAGCAGTTCTTC	CASSRLGSGSANEQFF
TRBV7-3	13	NA	NA	TRBJ2-2	TGTGCCAGCAGGTCCCAAGGCACCGGGGAGCTGTTTTTT	CASRSQGTGELFF
TRBV5-5	17	TRBD2	few	TRBJ2-1	TGTGCCAGCAGCTTGGTCCCGACTAGCGGGGGGCCTGGTGAGCAGTTCTTC	CASSLVPTSGGPGEQFF
TRBV30	12	NA	few	TRBJ1-5	TGTGCCTGGAGTGTAAAAGAATGGCCCCAGCATTTT	CAWSVKEWPQHF
TRBV18	16	NA	many	TRBJ2-2	TGTGCCAGCTCACCTGTGGCGGCGGTCAACACCGGGGAGCTGTTTTTT	CASSPVAAVNTGELFF
TRBV7-9	15	NA	many	TRBJ1-1	TGTGCCAGCAGCTTAGCGGGCAGGGAAGCCCCTGAAGCTTTCTTT	CASSLAGREAPEAFF
TRBV3-1	13	NA	few	TRBJ1-1	TGTGCCAGCAGCCAAGTAGTGAACACTGAAGCTTTCTTT	CASSQVVNTEAFF
TRBV12-3/TRBV12-4	14	NA	many	TRBJ1-1	TGTGCCAGCAGTATAGAAGGGGGTTTGGGGGGAGCTTTCTTT	CASSIEGGLGGAFF
TRBV5-5	16	NA	NA	TRBJ2-2	TGTGCCAGCAGCTTGGCGCATACAGGAGGGGCCGGGGAGCTGTTTTTT	CASSLAHTGGAGELFF
TRBV5-1	13	NA	many	TRBJ2-1	TGCGCCAGCTCTCCTGTTCCGGCCAATGAGCAGTTCTTC	CASSPVPANEQFF
TRBV2	13	NA	NA	TRBJ1-2	TGTGCCAGCAGTACGGGTGTGAACCGTGGCTACACCTTC	CASSTGVNRGYTF
TRBV12-3/TRBV12-4	13	NA	many	TRBJ2-7	TGTGCCAGCAGTTCCCCCCCCCGCTACGAGCAGTACTTC	CASSSPPRYEQYF
TRBV4-3	15	NA	NA	TRBJ2-1	TGCGCCAGCAGCCAGGGGACTGTATCTTACAATGAGCAGTTCTTC	CASSQGTVSYNEQFF
TRBV9	14	NA	many	TRBJ1-1	TGTGCCAGCAGCGTAGTTGCACAGAACACTGAAGCTTTCTTT	CASSVVAQNTEAFF
TRBV20-1	15	NA	few	TRBJ2-7	TGCAGTGCCCCCGGGGGCGGGGGAGGTTTTAACGAGCAGTACTTC	CSAPGGGGGFNEQYF
TRBV7-8	15	TRBD2	many	TRBJ2-1	TGTGCCAGCAGCTTAGCTACTAGCGGCTACAATGAGCAGTTCTTC	CASSLATSGYNEQFF
TRBV9	14	NA	many	TRBJ2-7	TGTGCCAGCAGCGCTGGCGGGGTCTCCTACGAGCAGTACTTC	CASSAGGVSYEQYF
TRBV27	12	NA	few	TRBJ2-1	TGTGCCAGCAGTTTATCGGGTATTGGTGTCAGCTTC	CASSLSGIGVSF
TRBV5-1	13	TRBD1	many	TRBJ1-2	TGCGCCAGCAGCACGGACAGGGACTATGGCTACACCTTC	CASSTDRDYGYTF
TRBV12-3/TRBV12-4	15	NA	many	TRBJ1-1	TGTGCCAGCAGTTTAGTGCAGGGAGGGAACACTGAAGCTTTCTTT	CASSLVQGGNTEAFF
TRBV5-1	14	TRBD2	many	TRBJ2-1	TGCGCCAGCAGCCCAGGACTAGCGGACAATGAGCAGTTCTTC	CASSPGLADNEQFF
TRBV5-5	16	TRBD1	few	TRBJ1-2	TGTGCCAGCAGCCTCATAGGGGACAGGGGAGGCTATGGCTACACCTTC	CASSLIGDRGGYGYTF
TRBV12-3/TRBV12-4	14	NA	many	TRBJ1-2	TGTGCCAGCAGTCCCCTCGGGGTCTCCCTCGGCTACACCTTC	CASSPLGVSLGYTF
TRBV6-5	17	TRBD2	NA	TRBJ2-3	TGTGCCAGCAGTTACCGGGTAGCGGGGGGTGGTGCAGATACGCAGTATTTT	CASSYRVAGGGADTQYF
TRBV20-1	12	TRBD1	many	TRBJ1-1	TGCAGTGGAAACAGGGGGAACACTGAAGCTTTCTTT	CSGNRGNTEAFF
TRBV6-1	14	NA	NA	TRBJ2-7	TGTGCCAGCTACACGTCAAGGGGCGGCTACGAGCAGTACTTC	CASYTSRGGYEQYF
TRBV11-2	15	NA	many	TRBJ1-3	TGTGCCACCCCGTCTTGGGAAAAGGGGGGGAACACCATATATTTT	CATPSWEKGGNTIYF
TRBV7-2	16	TRBD2	few	TRBJ2-1	TGTGCCAGCAGCATCCCGGGACTAGCTTCCTACAATGAGCAGTTCTTC	CASSIPGLASYNEQFF
TRBV20-1	14	NA	many	TRBJ2-7	TGCAGTGCCCTGATAGGGAGCCGGCTCTACGAGCAGTACTTC	CSALIGSRLYEQYF
TRBV5-1	16	NA	few	TRBJ2-5	TGCGCCAGCAGCGCGGAGGGTCTTCTCTACCAAGAGACCCAGTACTTC	CASSAEGLLYQETQYF
TRBV6-1	15	TRBD1	NA	TRBJ1-1	TGTGCCAGCAGTCAAACCGGGACAGGGGTATTTGAAGCTTTCTTT	CASSQTGTGVFEAFF